Below, 11 T cell receptor beta chains from the same sample are listed, as sequenced in a study of blood T cell repertoires in COVID-19. This table comes from immunoSEQ multiplex PCR, and its TCRdb copy is limited to in-frame clones, with some not included. The data hold roughly 200,000 clones, with 75% to 80% observed a single time. The sample taken for sequencing was peripheral blood. The receptors were gathered from a woman in her forties or fifties with active or convalescent COVID-19.

V is TRBV7-6 and J is TRBJ1-6; a weak D match, TRBD1 (5 bases). Germline CDR1 reads SGHVS; CDR2 reads FNYEAQ. The CDR3 is 14 residues long. Between the trimmed V and J ends, which lost 5 bases and 8 bases, there was a span of 13 bases. The CDR3 coding sequence is TGTGCCAGCAGCCGCAGGGTCGAGCATTCACCCCTCCACTTT. Residues: CASSRRVEHSPLHF.

This chain connects TRBV2 to TRBJ1-1; D remains unclear. The germline V gene encodes CDR1 SNHLY and CDR2 FYNNEI. The V gene lost 5 bases and the J gene lost 1 base, with 8 bases spanning the gap. The CDR3 extends over 13 amino acids. The DNA of the CDR3 is TGTGCCAGCAGTTTAGATTCGAACACTGAAGCTTTCTTT. It specifies CASSLDSNTEAFF. Based on the CDR3 plus reference TRBV2 and TRBJ1-1, the full variable domain is EPEVTQTPSHQVTQMGQEVILRCVPISNHLYFYWYRQILGQKVEFLVSFYNNEISEKSEIFDDQFSVERPDGSNFTLKIRSTKLEDSAMYFCASSLDSNTEAFFGQGTRLTVV.

The CDR3 DNA reads as TGTGCCAGCAGCCGAGGTAGCGGGGGGGCCTACAATGAGCAGTTCTTC. Residues: CASSRGSGGAYNEQFF. V and J are TRBV7-9 and TRBJ2-1; 11 bases agree with TRBD2. Germline CDR1 is SEHNR and CDR2 is FQNEAQ (reference sequence). The CDR3 sequence is 16 residues long. Germline trimming cut 5 bases from V and 2 bases from J; bases unmatched to any gene: 5.

The chain couples TRBV15 to TRBJ1-5; tentative D call: TRBD1 (5 bases). Trimming took off 7 bases at V and 4 bases at J, with 14 bases between the two ends. The CDR3 runs to 14 residues. Germline assignment: CDR1 LNHNV and CDR2 YYDKDF (reference sequence). The CDR3 nucleotides read TGTGCCACCACCGCTCGGGGGGAGAATCAGCCCCAGCATTTT. Its protein product is CATTARGENQPQHF.

This clone showed up just a few times. The chain couples TRBV12-2 to TRBJ2-3; TRBD2, the D gene given by the table, was not confirmed from the DNA. TRBV12-2 corresponds to a pseudogene. The CDR3 sequence is 18 residues long. CDR3 in DNA: TGTGCAAGTCGCTTAGATATTCGGGGGGTACCAAGCACAGATACGCAGTATTTT. Its translation: CASRLDIRGVPSTDTQYF.

J is TRBJ1-2 and V is TRBV7-9, with unresolved D. The CDR3 covers 12 residues. CDR1 and CDR2 (germline): SEHNR, FQNEAQ (reference sequence). Trimming took 8 bases from V and 7 from J, leaving 14 bases between them. CDR3 in amino acids: CASPMPGVGYTF. In DNA form, the CDR3 reads TGTGCCAGCCCTATGCCCGGGGTTGGCTACACCTTC.

The chain links TRBV7-8 to TRBJ2-2; tentative D call: TRBD2 (6 bases). This CDR3 has 15 amino acids. V lost 3 bases, J lost 1 base, and 9 bases lay in between. Germline V gives CDR1 SGHVS, CDR2 FQNEAQ. CDR3 sequence: CASSFREMNTGELFF. The CDR3, as DNA: TGTGCCAGCAGCTTCCGGGAGATGAACACCGGGGAGCTGTTTTTT.

This clone occurred a few times. This chain links TRBV5-8 with TRBJ2-2, with a possible D match to TRBD1 (7 bases). Germline values: CDR1 SGHTS, CDR2 YDEGEE. Trimming cost V 0 bases and J 3 bases, with 18 bases left between them. The CDR3 loop spans 18 amino acids. CDR3 region: CASSLGRGAPDYTGELFF. The CDR3 DNA sequence: TGTGCCAGCAGCTTGGGCAGGGGGGCGCCGGATTACACCGGGGAGCTGTTTTTT.

This chain joins TRBV18 and TRBJ1-2, with D perhaps TRBD1 (5 bases). The CDR3 length is 14 residues. In germline, CDR1 is KGHSH, CDR2 LQKENI. V was cut by 1 base and J by 2 bases, with 8 bases left in between. CDR3 DNA sequence: TGTGCCAGCTCACCACGGGCAGGGAACTATGGCTACACCTTC. As protein: CASSPRAGNYGYTF.

This clone was counted only a few times. The J gene is TRBJ2-2, the V gene TRBV4-3; D perhaps matches TRBD2 (5 bases). CDR1 is LGHNA, CDR2 YSLEER, per germline. The CDR3 runs 20 residues. Trimming cost V 0 bases and J 0 bases, with 20 bases left between them. The CDR3: CASSQDLGGAVLSNTGELFF. Here the CDR3 DNA reads TGCGCCAGCAGCCAAGATCTTGGAGGAGCGGTACTGTCGAACACCGGGGAGCTGTTTTTT.

This chain joins TRBV30 and TRBJ2-6, with D uncertain. Germline-derived CDR1 and CDR2 are GTSNPN and SVGIG (reference sequence). The CDR3 consists of 15 residues. Trimming stripped 6 bases from V and 0 bases from J, with 12 bases between. CDR3 in DNA: TGTGCCTGTTCCGACTGGTCCTCTGGGGCCAACGTCCTGACTTTC. Amino acid sequence: CACSDWSSGANVLTF.